This TCR beta chain was captured by sequencing in a study of vaccination and CD4 T cells after COVID-19. The assay that was used to sequence DNA from cultured CD4+ T cells was the Oncomine TCR Beta short-read assay. TCRdb re-called the PCR reads with MiXCR, one entry per CDR3 protein. Of approximately 11,000 distinct CDR3 sequences listed, around 66% are singletons. The treatment denotes: roughly 10-day PBMC culture with coronavirus spike peptide pools or control peptides (ViraFEST assay). This clonotype was seen once. Antigen: not known. Source material: CD4+ T cells from blood, cultured in vitro. This clonotype was obtained from a human donor who had recovered from COVID-19.

This chain's CDR3 is CATSDAPGQLLLQETQYF. CDR3 DNA: TGTGCCACCAGTGATGCACCGGGACAGCTACTACTTCAAGAGACCCAGTACTTC. V and J are TRBV24-1 and TRBJ2-5, with 7 bases fitting TRBD1. The CDR3 spans 18 residues. V dropped 3 bases and J dropped 2; count of bases not matched to a gene: 14. The V gene's germline CDR1 is KGHDR and CDR2 SFDVKD.